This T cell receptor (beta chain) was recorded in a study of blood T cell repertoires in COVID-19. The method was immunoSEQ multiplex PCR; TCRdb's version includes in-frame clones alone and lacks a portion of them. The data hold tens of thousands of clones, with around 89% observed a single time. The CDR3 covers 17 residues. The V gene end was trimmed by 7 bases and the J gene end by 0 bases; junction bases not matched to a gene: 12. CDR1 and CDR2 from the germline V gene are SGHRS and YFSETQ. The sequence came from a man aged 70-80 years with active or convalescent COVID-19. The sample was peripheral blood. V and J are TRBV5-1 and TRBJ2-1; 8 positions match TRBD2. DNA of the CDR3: TGCGCCAGCGAGCCGAGCCCCAGCGGGAGCTCCTACAATGAGCAGTTCTTC. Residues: CASEPSPSGSSYNEQFF.